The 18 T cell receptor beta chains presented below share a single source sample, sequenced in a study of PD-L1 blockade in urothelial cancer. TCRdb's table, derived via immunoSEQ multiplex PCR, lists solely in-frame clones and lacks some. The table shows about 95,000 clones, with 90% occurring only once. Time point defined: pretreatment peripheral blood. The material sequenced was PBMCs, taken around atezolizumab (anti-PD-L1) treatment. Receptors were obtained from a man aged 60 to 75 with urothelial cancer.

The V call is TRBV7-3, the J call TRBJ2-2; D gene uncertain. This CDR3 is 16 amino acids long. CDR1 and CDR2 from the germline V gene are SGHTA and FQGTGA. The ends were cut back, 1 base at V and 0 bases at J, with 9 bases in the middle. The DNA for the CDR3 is TGTGCCAGCAGCTTAATGCAGGTCGCGAACACCGGGGAGCTGTTTTTT. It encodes CASSLMQVANTGELFF.

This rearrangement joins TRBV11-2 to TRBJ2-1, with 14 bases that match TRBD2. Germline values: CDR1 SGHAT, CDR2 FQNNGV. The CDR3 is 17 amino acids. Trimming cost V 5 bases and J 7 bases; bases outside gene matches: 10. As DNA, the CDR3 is TGTGCCAGCAGCCCCCCACAGGGACTAGCGGGAGAAAATGAGCAGTTCTTC. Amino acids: CASSPPQGLAGENEQFF.

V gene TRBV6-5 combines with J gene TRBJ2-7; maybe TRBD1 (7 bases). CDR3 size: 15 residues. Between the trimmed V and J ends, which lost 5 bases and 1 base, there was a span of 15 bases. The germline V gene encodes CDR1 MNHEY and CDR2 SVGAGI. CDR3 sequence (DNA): TGTGCCAGCAGTAGGAACCAGGGGGGATCCTACGAGCAGTACTTC. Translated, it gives CASSRNQGGSYEQYF.

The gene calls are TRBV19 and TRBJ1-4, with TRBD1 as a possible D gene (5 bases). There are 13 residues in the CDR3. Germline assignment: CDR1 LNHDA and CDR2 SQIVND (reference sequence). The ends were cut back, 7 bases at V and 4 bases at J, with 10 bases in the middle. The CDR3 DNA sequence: TGTGCCAGTACAAAGGGGTTTAATGAAAAACTGTTTTTT. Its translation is CASTKGFNEKLFF.

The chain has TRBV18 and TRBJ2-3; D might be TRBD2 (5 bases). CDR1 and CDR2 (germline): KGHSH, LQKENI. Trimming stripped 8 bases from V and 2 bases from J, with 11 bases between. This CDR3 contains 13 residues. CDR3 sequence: CASSGPNTDTQYF. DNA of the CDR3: TGTGCCAGCAGCGGACCAAACACAGATACGCAGTATTTT. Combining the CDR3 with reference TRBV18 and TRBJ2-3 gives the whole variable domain NAGVMQNPRHLVRRRGQEARLRCSPMKGHSHVYWYRQLPEEGLKFMVYLQKENIIDESGMPKERFSAEFPKEGPSILRIQQVVRGDSAAYFCASSGPNTDTQYFGPGTRLTVL.

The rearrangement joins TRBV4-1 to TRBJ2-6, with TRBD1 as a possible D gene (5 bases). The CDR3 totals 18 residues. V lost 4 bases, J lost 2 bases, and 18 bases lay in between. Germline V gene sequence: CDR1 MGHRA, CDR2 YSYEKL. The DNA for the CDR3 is TGCGCCAGCAGCCCGTACCAGGGCGTGTTGGCTGGGGCCAACGTCCTGACTTTC. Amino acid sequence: CASSPYQGVLAGANVLTF.

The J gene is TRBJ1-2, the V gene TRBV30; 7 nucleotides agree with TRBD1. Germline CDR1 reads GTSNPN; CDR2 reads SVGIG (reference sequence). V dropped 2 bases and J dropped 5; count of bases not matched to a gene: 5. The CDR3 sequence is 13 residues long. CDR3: CAWSLDRSYGYTF. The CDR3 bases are TGTGCCTGGAGTTTGGACAGGTCGTATGGCTACACCTTC.

This CDR3 is CASTPGTGRPRGETQYF. DNA of the CDR3: TGCGCCAGCACCCCCGGGACAGGGCGACCTCGGGGGGAGACCCAGTACTTC. The V gene is TRBV5-1, the J gene TRBJ2-5; 9 bases are a match to TRBD1. Trimming at V came to 6 bases and at J to 5 bases, leaving 17 bases not matched to a gene. CDR1 is SGHRS and CDR2 is YFSETQ in the germline V gene. CDR3 length equals 17 residues.

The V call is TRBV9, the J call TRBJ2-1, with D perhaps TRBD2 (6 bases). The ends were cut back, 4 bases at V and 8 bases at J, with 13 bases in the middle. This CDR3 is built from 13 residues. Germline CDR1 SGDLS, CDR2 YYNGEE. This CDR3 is CASSRPSSDEQFF. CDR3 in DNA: TGTGCCAGCAGCCGACCCTCTAGCGATGAGCAGTTCTTC.

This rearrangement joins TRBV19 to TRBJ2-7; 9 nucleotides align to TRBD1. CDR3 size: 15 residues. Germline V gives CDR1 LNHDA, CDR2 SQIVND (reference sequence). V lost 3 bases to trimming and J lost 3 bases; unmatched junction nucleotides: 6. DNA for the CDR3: TGTGCCAGTAGTATTAACACAGGGGGCGTCTACGAGCAGTACTTC. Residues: CASSINTGGVYEQYF.

CDR3 protein: CASSYSRDKYNEQFF. In DNA, the CDR3 is TGTGCCAGCAGTTACTCCAGGGACAAATACAATGAGCAGTTCTTC. J is TRBJ2-1 and V is TRBV6-5; D perhaps matches TRBD1 (6 bases). Germline V gene lookup returns CDR1 MNHEY and CDR2 SVGAGI. With 0 bases removed from V and 4 bases from J, the gap between germline ends came to 10 bases. CDR3 size: 15 residues.

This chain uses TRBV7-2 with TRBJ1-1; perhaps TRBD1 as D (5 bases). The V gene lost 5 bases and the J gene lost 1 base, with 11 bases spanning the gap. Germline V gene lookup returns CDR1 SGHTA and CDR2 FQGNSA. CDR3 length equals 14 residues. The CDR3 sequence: CASSRNTGNTEAFF. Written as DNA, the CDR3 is TGTGCCAGCAGCCGTAATACAGGGAACACTGAAGCTTTCTTT.

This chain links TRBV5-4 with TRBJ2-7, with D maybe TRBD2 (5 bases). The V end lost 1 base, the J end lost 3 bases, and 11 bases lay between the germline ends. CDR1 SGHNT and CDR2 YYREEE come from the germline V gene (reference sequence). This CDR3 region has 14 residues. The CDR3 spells CASSLRGRLYEQYF. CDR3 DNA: TGTGCCAGCAGCTTGCGGGGTCGGCTCTACGAGCAGTACTTC.

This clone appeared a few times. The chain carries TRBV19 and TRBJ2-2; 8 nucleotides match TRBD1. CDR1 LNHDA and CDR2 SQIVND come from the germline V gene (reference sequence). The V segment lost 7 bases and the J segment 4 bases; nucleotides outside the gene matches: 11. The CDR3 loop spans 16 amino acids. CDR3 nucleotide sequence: TGTGCCAGTACCTGGCAAGACAGGGGTGGCACCGGGGAGCTGTTTTTT. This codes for CASTWQDRGGTGELFF.

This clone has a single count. The CDR3 is CASSLTGGQADTEAFF. CDR3 nucleotide sequence: TGCGCCAGCAGCTTGACAGGGGGTCAAGCGGACACTGAAGCTTTCTTT. The J gene is TRBJ1-1, the V gene TRBV5-1, with 8 nucleotides matching TRBD1. The CDR3 length is 16 residues. The V gene's germline CDR1 is SGHRS and CDR2 YFSETQ. The J segment lost 3 bases and the V segment lost 1 base, leaving 8 bases of the junction unmatched.

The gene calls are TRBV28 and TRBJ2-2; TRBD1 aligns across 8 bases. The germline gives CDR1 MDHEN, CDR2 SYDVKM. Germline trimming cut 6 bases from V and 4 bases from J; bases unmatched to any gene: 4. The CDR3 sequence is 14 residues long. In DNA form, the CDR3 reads TGTGCCAGCAGGAGACAGGGGACCACCGGGGAGCTGTTTTTT. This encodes CASRRQGTTGELFF.

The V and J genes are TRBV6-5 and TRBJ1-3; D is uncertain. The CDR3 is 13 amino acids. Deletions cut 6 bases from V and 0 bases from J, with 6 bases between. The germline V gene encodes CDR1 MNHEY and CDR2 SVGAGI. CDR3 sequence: CASSDNSGNTIYF. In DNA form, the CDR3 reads TGTGCCAGCAGCGACAACTCTGGAAACACCATATATTTT.

CDR3 DNA sequence: TGTGCCAGCAGCCCGGCCGGTTCAGGTACAGATACGCAGTATTTT. Residues: CASSPAGSGTDTQYF. V and J are TRBV5-4 and TRBJ2-3; D is ambiguous. Trimming pared 4 bases from V and 3 bases from J, leaving 15 bases between. Germline CDR1 reads SGHNT; CDR2 reads YYREEE (reference sequence). The CDR3 is 15 residues long.